A single sample is the source of the 29 T cell receptor beta chains below, sequenced in a study of beta chain features in type 1 diabetes. cDNA synthesis used the whole RNA isolate, giving expressed TCRB sequences. Only in-frame clones appear in the TCRdb table, and some are missing; sequencing was by immunoSEQ multiplex PCR. The table has some 240,000 clones, 11% seen once. Sequenced material: central memory CD4+ T cells from blood. The receptor set was obtained from a man younger than 30 in good health.

J is TRBJ1-2 and V is TRBV18, with TRBD1 identical over 7 bases. Germline-derived CDR1 and CDR2 are KGHSH and LQKENI. The CDR3 is made up of 15 amino acids. J was trimmed by 5 bases and V by 6 bases; bases with no gene match: 12. CDR3 DNA sequence: TGTGCCAGCTCGCCCGATACAGGGGCGGGTTATGGCTACACCTTC. Translating gives CASSPDTGAGYGYTF.

This chain links TRBV27 with TRBJ2-1; 10 positions match TRBD2. V was clipped by 4 bases and J by 6 bases; unmatched bases: 6. The CDR3 loop spans 15 amino acids. Germline CDR1 is MNHEY and CDR2 is SMNVEV (reference sequence). The CDR3 DNA follows: TGTGCCAGCAGTTACCTAGCGGGAGATTTCAATGAGCAGTTCTTC. Amino acids: CASSYLAGDFNEQFF.

This clone was observed a few times. This chain links TRBV5-1 with TRBJ2-1; possibly TRBD1 for D (5 bases). The CDR3 runs to 16 residues. Germline assignment: CDR1 SGHRS and CDR2 YFSETQ. Trimming shortened V by 2 bases and J by 4 bases, and 16 bases separated the two germline ends. The CDR3 here is CASSFRELTAYNEQFF. CDR3 DNA: TGCGCCAGCAGCTTCAGGGAACTTACAGCATACAATGAGCAGTTCTTC.

The gene calls are TRBV7-3 and TRBJ2-1; possibly TRBD1 or TRBD2 for D (5 bases each). V lost 5 bases and J 9 bases, leaving 14 bases between the germline ends. The length of the CDR3 is 13 residues. Germline loops: CDR1 SGHTA, CDR2 FQGTGA. CDR3 sequence: CASSQVGVSEQFF. The CDR3, as DNA: TGTGCCAGCAGCCAGGTGGGGGTCAGTGAGCAGTTCTTC.

V usage is TRBV6-6 and J usage is TRBJ2-5; D remains ambiguous. The CDR3 is 14 amino acids. V was cut by 4 bases and J by 0 bases, with 9 bases left in between. The germline V gene encodes CDR1 MNHNY and CDR2 SVGAGI (reference sequence). In nucleotides, the CDR3 is TGTGCCAGCAGTTCCAGGATTTACCAAGAGACCCAGTACTTC. Its protein product is CASSSRIYQETQYF.

The sample holds a few counts of this clone. The J gene is TRBJ2-1, the V gene TRBV27; no definite D call. V was trimmed by 3 bases and J by 5 bases, leaving 8 bases between them. Germline V gene lookup returns CDR1 MNHEY and CDR2 SMNVEV (reference sequence). The CDR3 contains 13 residues. CDR3 DNA sequence: TGTGCCAGCAGTTTCAGGAGAAACAATGAGCAGTTCTTC. Its protein is CASSFRRNNEQFF.

This clone turned up a few times. The chain couples TRBV30 to TRBJ1-2; a possible D gene is TRBD1 (6 bases). Germline V gives CDR1 GTSNPN, CDR2 SVGIG (reference sequence). This CDR3 comprises 16 residues. Between the trimmed V and J ends, which lost 1 base and 4 bases, there was a span of 19 bases. DNA for the CDR3: TGTGCCTGGAGTGCCCTAAACAGGGTAACGGGCTATGGCTACACCTTC. It specifies CAWSALNRVTGYGYTF.

This clone came up many times. The chain combines TRBV7-9 with TRBJ2-1, with D unresolved. The V end was cut by 1 base, the J end by 9 bases, with 7 bases between. CDR1 SEHNR and CDR2 FQNEAQ come from the germline V gene (reference sequence). There are 12 residues in the CDR3. CDR3 residues: CASSLVLVEQFF. The CDR3, as DNA: TGTGCCAGCAGCTTAGTTTTAGTTGAGCAGTTCTTC. Full variable domain (missing parts from reference TRBV7-9 and TRBJ2-1): DTGVSQNPRHKITKRGQNVTFRCDPISEHNRLYWYRQTLGQGPEFLTYFQNEAQLEKSRLLSDRFSAERPKGSFSTLEIQRTEQGDSAMYLCASSLVLVEQFFGPGTRLTVL.

This clone was counted between two and nine times. V gene TRBV21-1 combines with J gene TRBJ2-3; TRBD2 is the table's D call and was not checked against the DNA. TRBV21-1 is assigned pseudogene status. The CDR3 is 19 amino acids. The CDR3 DNA reads as TGTGCCAGCAGCGTCCCCTCCGGGACTAGCGGGGATGAGGGAGATACGCAGTATTTT. The encoded protein is CASSVPSGTSGDEGDTQYF.

There are a few counts of this clone. The chain carries TRBV5-4 and TRBJ2-7, with D unresolved. CDR3 length equals 13 residues. Trimming took off 1 base at V and 0 bases at J, with 5 bases between the two ends. Looked up from germline, CDR1 is SGHNT and CDR2 is YYREEE (reference sequence). The CDR3 reads CASSLYGSYEQYF. The CDR3 DNA reads as TGTGCCAGCAGCTTGTACGGCTCCTACGAGCAGTACTTC.

This clone was recorded a few times. The rearrangement uses TRBV9 and TRBJ2-7; either TRBD1 or TRBD2 may fit D (5 bases each). This CDR3 is 15 amino acids long. The V and J ends lost 2 bases and 0 bases respectively, with 12 bases between them. Germline CDR1 and CDR2: SGDLS and YYNGEE. The CDR3 spells CASSVPRESSYEQYF. The CDR3 coding sequence is TGTGCCAGCAGCGTTCCCAGGGAGAGCTCCTACGAGCAGTACTTC.

This clone was counted many times. DNA for the CDR3: TGTGCCTGGAGTGGGGGCTGGACTAGCGGGAGGTCCTACAATGAGCAGTTCTTC. This translates into CAWSGGWTSGRSYNEQFF. This sequence joins TRBV30 and TRBJ2-1; 14 nucleotides match TRBD2. V was pared by 1 base and J by 1 base, with 6 bases of the junction left unmatched. The CDR3 runs to 18 residues. The V gene's germline CDR1 is GTSNPN and CDR2 SVGIG (reference sequence). The whole variable domain, remainder taken from reference TRBV30 and TRBJ2-1, is SQTIHQWPATLVQPVGSPLSLECTVEGTSNPNLYWYRQAAGRGLQLLFYSVGIGQISSEVPQNLSASRPQDRQFILSSKKLLLSDSGFYLCAWSGGWTSGRSYNEQFFGPGTRLTVL.

The table lists this clone with a few counts. This chain joins TRBV28 and TRBJ2-5; 9 bases align to TRBD1. CDR3 length equals 13 residues. Germline V CDR1 and CDR2: MDHEN, SYDVKM. J lost 1 base, V lost 6 bases, and 0 bases had no gene match. The CDR3 is CASRGQGQETQYF. The CDR3 bases are TGTGCCAGCAGGGGACAGGGCCAAGAGACCCAGTACTTC.

The rearrangement links TRBV7-2 to TRBJ1-2; D not resolved. Trimming took off 5 bases at V and 3 bases at J, with 10 bases between the two ends. The CDR3 loop spans 13 amino acids. Germline CDR1 and CDR2: SGHTA and FQGNSA. The CDR3 here is CASSQAGDYGYTF. The CDR3 region has the DNA TGTGCCAGCAGCCAAGCAGGAGACTATGGCTACACCTTC.

In its sample, this clone was seen many times. J is TRBJ2-4 and V is TRBV29-1; TRBD2 matches 14 bases. Unmatched junction bases numbered 11, after V lost 4 bases and J lost 6 bases. Germline lookup yields CDR1 SQVTM and CDR2 ANQGSEA. The CDR3 has 17 amino acids. This chain's CDR3 is CSVAQGATSGRVNIQYF. The CDR3 DNA sequence: TGCAGCGTTGCACAGGGAGCGACTAGCGGGAGGGTAAACATTCAGTACTTC.

The sample holds a few counts of this clone. The chain couples TRBV7-2 to TRBJ2-1; D possibly corresponds to TRBD2 (5 bases). The V and J ends lost 3 bases and 4 bases respectively, with 10 bases between them. The length of the CDR3 is 14 residues. Germline V lookup: CDR1 SGHTA, CDR2 FQGNSA. The CDR3: CASSLTSGYNEQFF. The CDR3 nucleotides read TGTGCCAGCAGCTTGACTTCGGGGTACAATGAGCAGTTCTTC.

The table lists this clone with a few counts. The V gene is TRBV6-5, the J gene TRBJ2-1, with D possibly being TRBD2 (5 bases). V was trimmed by 2 bases and J by 0 bases, leaving 8 bases between them. The CDR3 is 15 residues long. CDR1 MNHEY and CDR2 SVGAGI come from the germline V gene. CDR3 nucleotide sequence: TGTGCCAGCAGTTACGGACTTCGCTCCTACAATGAGCAGTTCTTC. Protein: CASSYGLRSYNEQFF.

This clone occurred a few times. A read error may be the cause here, since a much bigger clone is one base away. V usage is TRBV11-3 and J usage is TRBJ2-1; D is possibly TRBD1 (5 bases). The V and J ends lost 1 base and 4 bases respectively, with 5 bases between them. This CDR3 region has 13 residues. The germline V gene encodes CDR1 SGHNT and CDR2 YENEEA. This CDR3 is CASSLGQYNEQFF. CDR3 coding DNA: TGTGCCAGCAGCTTAGGACAGTACAATGAGCAGTTCTTC.

J is TRBJ2-2 and V is TRBV27, with 14 nucleotides matching TRBD2. V was clipped by 8 bases and J by 0 bases; unmatched bases: 5. CDR1 and CDR2 from the germline V gene are MNHEY and SMNVEV (reference sequence). The CDR3 is 17 residues long. DNA of the CDR3: TGTGCCAGCCAAGAGACTAGCGGGAGGGCGAACACCGGGGAGCTGTTTTTT. Protein product: CASQETSGRANTGELFF.

This chain links TRBV6-1 with TRBJ2-5, with D unclear. The CDR3 totals 16 residues. The ends were cut back, 0 bases at V and 5 bases at J, with 16 bases in the middle. CDR1 is MNHNS, CDR2 SASEGT, per germline. The chain's CDR3 is CASSEAGNTRRETQYF. The CDR3 nucleotides are TGTGCCAGCAGTGAAGCGGGAAACACCCGGCGGGAGACCCAGTACTTC.

This clone was seen more than once but under ten times. The V and J genes are TRBV5-1 and TRBJ2-3; unclear D gene. Per the germline V gene, CDR1 is SGHRS and CDR2 is YFSETQ. The CDR3 loop spans 15 amino acids. Trimming removed 6 bases from V and 5 bases from J, with 19 bases in between. The CDR3 protein is CASKSFGRAGDTQYF. CDR3 DNA: TGCGCCAGCAAATCATTCGGACGGGCCGGAGATACGCAGTATTTT.

There are a few counts of this clone. Here the CDR3 DNA reads TGTGCCAGCAGCTTGGGGTTACCGGGCTACGGAAACACCATATATTTT. Translation: CASSLGLPGYGNTIYF. The rearrangement uses TRBV5-6 and TRBJ1-3; D not certain. Germline CDR1 and CDR2: SGHDT and YYEEEE. With 0 bases removed from V and 4 bases from J, the gap between germline ends came to 14 bases. The CDR3 spans 16 residues. Complete variable domain (other parts from reference TRBV5-6 and TRBJ1-3): DAGVTQSPTHLIKTRGQQVTLRCSPKSGHDTVSWYQQALGQGPQFIFQYYEEEERQRGNFPDRFSGHQFPNYSSELNVNALLLGDSALYLCASSLGLPGYGNTIYFGEGSWLTVV.

This clone showed up just a few times. The CDR3 is CSVVNLAYEQYF. The CDR3 nucleotides read TGCAGCGTTGTGAATCTCGCCTACGAGCAGTACTTC. This chain joins TRBV29-1 and TRBJ2-7; no definite D call. Trimming left V 4 bases short and J 2 bases short, with 9 bases between. This CDR3 region has 12 residues. Per the germline V gene, CDR1 is SQVTM and CDR2 is ANQGSEA.

This clone was counted ten times or more. The V gene is TRBV5-5, the J gene TRBJ2-5, with 7 bases fitting TRBD1. Germline CDR1 SGHKS, CDR2 YYEKEE (reference sequence). This CDR3 is built from 14 residues. With 4 bases clipped from V and 1 base from J, the junction kept 4 bases outside the gene matches. CDR3 DNA sequence: TGTGCCAGCAGCGGAGGACAGGTCCAAGAGACCCAGTACTTC. It specifies CASSGGQVQETQYF. The full variable domain, rest sourced from reference TRBV5-5 and TRBJ2-5, is DAGVTQSPTHLIKTRGQQVTLRCSPISGHKSVSWYQQVLGQGPQFIFQYYEKEERGRGNFPDRFSARQFPNYSSELNVNALLLGDSALYLCASSGGQVQETQYFGPGTRLLVL.

The chain joins TRBV19 to TRBJ2-1; 9 nucleotides line up with TRBD1. CDR1 is LNHDA and CDR2 is SQIVND in the germline V gene (reference sequence). The CDR3 has 15 residues. The V gene end was trimmed by 9 bases and the J gene end by 8 bases; junction bases not matched to a gene: 14. CDR3 region: CASGLYGTGIDEQFF. The CDR3 DNA reads as TGTGCCAGCGGGCTGTATGGGACAGGGATTGATGAGCAGTTCTTC.

This clone has more than one count but fewer than ten. The chain uses TRBV7-3 and TRBJ2-1; D is uncertain. The CDR3 runs 14 residues. The germline V and J ends were trimmed by 5 bases and 3 bases, with 11 bases remaining between them. Germline V gene data show CDR1 as SGHTA and CDR2 as FQGTGA. CDR3 loop: CASSQDHRYNEQFF. The CDR3 DNA follows: TGTGCCAGCAGCCAGGACCACCGCTACAATGAGCAGTTCTTC.

The CDR3 region has the DNA TGTGCCAGCAGCCAAGATCGACTGGCAGCTTTCTTT. Encoded protein: CASSQDRLAAFF. J is TRBJ1-1 and V is TRBV14; no clear D. CDR1 and CDR2 from the germline V gene are SGHDN and FVKESK. Trimming cost V 0 bases and J 10 bases, with 9 bases left between them. This CDR3 has 12 residues.

Only a few counts were recorded for this clone. The V call is TRBV5-1, the J call TRBJ2-2; TRBD2 agrees at 12 bases. The CDR3 extends over 15 amino acids. Germline values: CDR1 SGHRS, CDR2 YFSETQ. The ends lost 5 bases at V and 5 bases at J; junction bases unmatched: 4. The CDR3 region has the DNA TGCGCCAGCAGTTTAGGACTAGCGGGGACCGGGGAGCTGTTTTTT. Translating gives CASSLGLAGTGELFF.

The sample holds a few counts of this clone. The J gene is TRBJ2-5, the V gene TRBV29-1; 10 bases are a match to TRBD2. The closer fit of TRBJ2-7 to the DNA end suggests the J call may be wrong. Germline V gene sequence: CDR1 SQVTM, CDR2 ANQGSEA. There are 13 residues in the CDR3. CDR3 nucleotide sequence: TGCAGCGTTGACGGCCTAGCGGGGGACGAGCAGTACTTC. Residues: CSVDGLAGDEQYF.